These T cell receptor beta chains were read from a single sample in a study of blood T cells in healthy people across ages. One entry per CDR3 protein results from TCRdb running MiXCR on the 5' RACE reads. The table records 700,000 to 800,000 distinct CDR3 sequences, roughly 47% of them present only once. The sample comprised blood. These receptors originate from a woman aged 60-70 years in good health. Both conserved end residues are part of each CDR3. A D gene is named only where the DNA matches it firmly. Clone size is given for some rows only: seen once, a few or many times, or a class if the clone is expanded.

d_gene | j_gene | v_gene | len | abundance | CDR3nt | CDR3aa
. | TRBJ2-3 | TRBV11-2 | 14 | . | TGTGCCAGCAGCCCCCGACAGGACTCAGATACGCAGTATTTT | CASSPRQDSDTQYF
. | TRBJ2-1 | TRBV5-1 | 11 | many | TGCGCCAGCATTGGGGTTAATGAGCAGTTCTTC | CASIGVNEQFF
TRBD2 | TRBJ2-3 | TRBV9 | 17 | few | TGTGCCAGCAGCGTAGGAATTAGCGGGAGAGAGGCAGATACGCAGTATTTT | CASSVGISGREADTQYF
. | TRBJ2-1 | TRBV29-1 | 13 | . | TGCAGCGTTGGTCGGTCCTCCTACAATGAGCAGTTCTTC | CSVGRSSYNEQFF
. | TRBJ2-3 | TRBV12-3/TRBV12-4 | 16 | many | TGTGCCAGCACCCGGAGGGGGGAGTTGGGCACAGATACGCAGTATTTT | CASTRRGELGTDTQYF
TRBD1 | TRBJ1-2 | TRBV7-3 | 13 | . | TGTGCCAGCAGCCCAGGGACAGGGCGAAGCTACACCTTC | CASSPGTGRSYTF
. | TRBJ2-3 | TRBV12-3/TRBV12-4 | 15 | few | TGTGCCAGCAGTTTAGTTCCGGCCGCGGTCCATACGCAGTATTTT | CASSLVPAAVHTQYF
TRBD2 | TRBJ2-1 | TRBV15 | 18 | . | TGTGCCACCAGCAGAGATCTATCCGGGGGACTATCCTACAATGAGCAGTTCTTC | CATSRDLSGGLSYNEQFF
. | TRBJ1-5 | TRBV7-8 | 15 | . | TGTGCCAGCAGCCCTAGGACACGGGGGAATCAGCCCCAGCATTTT | CASSPRTRGNQPQHF
. | TRBJ2-1 | TRBV5-1 | 16 | . | TGCGCCAGCAGCGCCGCGGGGGACAGCTCCTACAATGAGCAGTTCTTC | CASSAAGDSSYNEQFF
. | TRBJ2-3 | TRBV3-1 | 17 | many | TGTGCCAGCAGCCAGATCAGGGGGGTAGTAGGCACAGATACGCAGTATTTT | CASSQIRGVVGTDTQYF
TRBD1 | TRBJ2-7 | TRBV20-1 | 14 | . | TGCAGTGCTCGACAGGGGATGAATCACTACGAGCAGTACTTC | CSARQGMNHYEQYF
. | TRBJ1-2 | TRBV3-1 | 15 | once | TGTGCCAGCAGCCAAGCGGCGACAGCTAACTATGGCTACACCTTC | CASSQAATANYGYTF
TRBD2 | TRBJ2-7 | TRBV6-2/TRBV6-3 | 13 | . | TGTGCCAGCAGTGCCGATGGGGGGGATGAGCAGTACTTC | CASSADGGDEQYF
. | TRBJ1-1 | TRBV7-9 | 16 | few | TGTGCCAGCAGCTCAATTCCCACAGGCGCCGGGACTGAAGCTTTCTTT | CASSSIPTGAGTEAFF
. | TRBJ1-3 | TRBV6-1 | 14 | few | TGTGCCAGCAGTGATGCGGGATCTGGAAACACCATATATTTT | CASSDAGSGNTIYF
. | TRBJ2-5 | TRBV11-2 | 17 | . | TGTGCCAGCAGCTTAGAATACCGGGGGCCCTTCCAAGAGACCCAGTACTTC | CASSLEYRGPFQETQYF
TRBD2 | TRBJ2-3 | TRBV4-3 | 17 | few | TGCGCCAGCAGCCAATCCACTAGCGGGATAAGCACAGATACGCAGTATTTT | CASSQSTSGISTDTQYF
. | TRBJ1-6 | TRBV3-1 | 12 | . | TGTGCCAGCAGCCAACAGAATTCACCCCTCCACTTT | CASSQQNSPLHF
. | TRBJ2-3 | TRBV7-2 | 15 | few | TGTGCCAGCAGTTCCGTTCAACGCCTCACAGATACGCAGTATTTT | CASSSVQRLTDTQYF
TRBD2 | TRBJ2-3 | TRBV20-1 | 15 | . | TGCAGTGCTAGGGGGACTAGCGGCCCCACAGATACGCAGTATTTT | CSARGTSGPTDTQYF
. | TRBJ2-6 | TRBV7-2 | 18 | once | TGTGCCAGCAGCTTAGGGCGTCGGATCCCCTCTGGGGCCAACGTCCTGACTTTC | CASSLGRRIPSGANVLTF
. | TRBJ1-5 | TRBV5-1 | 16 | . | TGCGCCAGCGGCTGGGGCGAACAGGGAGGCGATCAGCCCCAGCATTTT | CASGWGEQGGDQPQHF
. | TRBJ1-4 | TRBV3-1 | 15 | . | TGTGCCAGCAGCCTCGGGACGGAAGGGTATGAAAAACTGTTTTTT | CASSLGTEGYEKLFF
TRBD2 | TRBJ2-1 | TRBV25-1 | 18 | few | TGTGCCAGCAGTGACTCAGACGCGACTAGCGGGAGGGCCGCTGAGCAGTTCTTC | CASSDSDATSGRAAEQFF
TRBD1 | TRBJ2-5 | TRBV20-1 | 14 | . | TGCAGTGCTAGAGAGGACAGGAGAAAAGAGACCCAGTACTTC | CSAREDRRKETQYF
. | TRBJ2-5 | TRBV30 | 12 | few | TGTGCCTGGAGTGTAGGGCAAGAGACCCAGTACTTC | CAWSVGQETQYF
. | TRBJ2-5 | TRBV4-3 | 11 | few | TGCGCCAGCAGCGACCATCGGGAGCAGTACTTC | CASSDHREQYF
TRBD2 | TRBJ2-7 | TRBV28 | 14 | . | TGTGCCAGCAGAGGGGTGGGGGGGTCCTACGAGCAGTACTTC | CASRGVGGSYEQYF
. | TRBJ1-2 | TRBV4-1 | 13 | . | TGCGCCAGCACCCCGAGGGTGGCGGAGAGCTACACCTTC | CASTPRVAESYTF
. | TRBJ2-1 | TRBV10-3 | 15 | once | TGTGCCTCCACCGGGGGAGCGCTAGAAAACAATGAGCAGTTCTTC | CASTGGALENNEQFF
. | TRBJ1-5 | TRBV2 | 14 | few | TGTGCCAGCAGTGAGTTCAGTAATAATCAGCCCCAGCATTTT | CASSEFSNNQPQHF
. | TRBJ2-1 | TRBV3-1 | 14 | . | TGTGCCAGCAGCCAGCCCCCTAACTACAATGAGCAGTTCTTC | CASSQPPNYNEQFF
TRBD1 | TRBJ2-3 | TRBV12-3/TRBV12-4 | 15 | few | TGTGCCAGCAGTTTCGCAGGGGGCGCGAGGGTTACGCAGTATTTT | CASSFAGGARVTQYF
. | TRBJ1-4 | TRBV2 | 15 | . | TGTGCCAGCAGTGAGGCTCTCGGAACTAATGAAAAACTGTTTTTT | CASSEALGTNEKLFF
TRBD1 | TRBJ2-7 | TRBV7-9 | 13 | many | TGTGCCACCCCCGGACAGGGGTCCTACGAGCAGTACTTC | CATPGQGSYEQYF